The entry that follows covers one T cell receptor beta chain sequence. The identical CDR3 is also encoded by other nucleotide sequences in the sample. The sample belongs to a study of shared clonotypes between healthy human individuals. Germline V lookup: CDR1 KGHSH, CDR2 LQKENI. This CDR3 has 13 residues. Trimming left V 0 bases short and J 4 bases short, with 5 bases between. The protocol was immunoSEQ multiplex PCR, while the TCRdb copy is restricted to in-frame clones and leaves out a portion. The table lists approximately 2,300,000 clones, just under 95% of them singletons. The origin of this receptor is a young man in good health. Some clones in this sample may be carry-over from other donors' samples. The material sequenced was naive CD4+ T cells from PBMCs. Subset defined: CD45RA+ positively selected. The chain combines TRBV18 with TRBJ2-3, with unresolved D. The CDR3 sequence is CASSPPSSDTQYF. In DNA, the CDR3 is TGTGCCAGCTCACCACCGTCTTCAGATACGCAGTATTTT.